This is a list of T cell receptor beta chains from one sample in a study of blood T cell repertoires in COVID-19. TCRdb keeps only in-frame clones here, not all; method: immunoSEQ multiplex PCR. Of about 440,000 clones listed, around 89% were seen once; the top ten hold 4% to 4.5%. The sequenced sample consisted of peripheral blood. The receptors derive from a woman in her 30s with acute or convalescent COVID-19. CDR3s include the opening cysteine and the closing phenylalanine or tryptophan. A D gene is named only where the DNA matches it firmly. Only part of the rows carry a size: once, few, many, or a class if the clone is expanded.

d_call,clone_size,v_call,j_call,cdr3_nt,cdr3_aa
TRBD1,NA,TRBV30,TRBJ2-7,TGTGCCTTGAGGGGGCCCTCCTACGAGCAGTACTTC,CALRGPSYEQYF
TRBD2,NA,TRBV9,TRBJ2-2,TGTGCCAGCAGCGTTTTGGCTAGCGGCGCCGGGGAGCTGTTTTTT,CASSVLASGAGELFF
NA,NA,TRBV3-1/TRBV3-2,TRBJ2-7,TGTGCCAGCAGCCAAGCCCAACAAGGGGGCGAGCAGTACTTC,CASSQAQQGGEQYF
NA,NA,TRBV20-1,TRBJ2-3,TGCAGTGCTAGTCGGGTGAGCTCTAGCACAGATACGCAGTATTTT,CSASRVSSSTDTQYF
NA,NA,TRBV4-1,TRBJ2-5,TGCGCCAGCAGCCAAGTGGGGGGGGCGGGTGAGACCCAGTACTTC,CASSQVGGAGETQYF
NA,NA,TRBV18,TRBJ1-1,TGTGCCAGCTCACCCTCTATGTGGGGCATGAACACTGAAGCTTTCTTT,CASSPSMWGMNTEAFF
TRBD1,NA,TRBV6-5,TRBJ2-7,TGTGCCAGCAGTTACAGACAGGGGGTCTACGAGCAGTACTTC,CASSYRQGVYEQYF
TRBD2,NA,TRBV5-6,TRBJ2-3,TGTGCCAGCAGCTTGCTAGCGGGGTTAGATACGCAGTATTTT,CASSLLAGLDTQYF
NA,NA,TRBV20-1,TRBJ2-5,TGCAGTGCTGGTAGCCGGGAGACCCAGTACTTC,CSAGSRETQYF
NA,NA,TRBV19,TRBJ1-3,TGTGCCACGGCCCGCGGAAGCTCTGGAAACACCATATATTTT,CATARGSSGNTIYF
NA,NA,TRBV3-1/TRBV3-2,TRBJ1-2,TGTGCCAGCAGCCAAGAGTTGGGGGCTTGGGAAGGCTACACCTTC,CASSQELGAWEGYTF
NA,NA,TRBV11-2,TRBJ2-7,TGTGCCAGCAGCATAGACTGGCGGGGACTTTTATACGAGCAGTACTTC,CASSIDWRGLLYEQYF
NA,NA,TRBV28,TRBJ1-5,TGTGCCAGCAGCCAGGGCAGGGGCAATCAGCCCCAGCATTTT,CASSQGRGNQPQHF
NA,NA,TRBV4-1,TRBJ1-2,TGCGCCAGCAGCCGGCAGCTGAGGCGGGCTAACTATGGCTACACCTTC,CASSRQLRRANYGYTF
NA,NA,TRBV7-9,TRBJ2-1,TGTGCCAGCAGCTTAGGGTTCAGGGATGAGCAGTTCTTC,CASSLGFRDEQFF
NA,NA,TRBV29-1,TRBJ1-2,TGCAGCGTTAGACAGGTAGACTATGGCTACACCTTC,CSVRQVDYGYTF
TRBD2,NA,TRBV6-1,TRBJ2-3,TGTGCCAGCAGTGCTAATTTGGGGGGGAGCACAGATACGCAGTATTTT,CASSANLGGSTDTQYF
NA,once,TRBV2,TRBJ1-2,TGTGCCAGCGATGGGTCCTCAGGAGGTGGCTACACCTTC,CASDGSSGGGYTF
TRBD2,NA,TRBV11-2,TRBJ2-5,TGTGCCAGCAGCTTAGGGCGGGGGGATCAAGAGACCCAGTACTTC,CASSLGRGDQETQYF
TRBD2,once,TRBV6-5,TRBJ2-7,TGTGCCAGCAGTTACCGGACTAGCGGAACCTACGAGCAGTACTTC,CASSYRTSGTYEQYF
NA,NA,TRBV6-1,TRBJ1-3,TGTGCCAGCAGTGGTAGGAGGGCCAGCTCTGGAAACACCATATATTTT,CASSGRRASSGNTIYF
NA,NA,TRBV21-1,TRBJ2-4,TGTGCCAGCAGCAAAGGGAGAGGAGCCCAACTAGCCAAAAACATTCAGTACTTC,CASSKGRGAQLAKNIQYF
NA,NA,TRBV18,TRBJ2-6,TGTGCCAGCTCACCGCAGACTGGGGCCAACGTCCTGACTTTC,CASSPQTGANVLTF
TRBD1,NA,TRBV7-3,TRBJ1-1,TGTGCCAGCAGCTTCCTTGGGGGGGACAGGGCGGCTGAAGCTTTCTTT,CASSFLGGDRAAEAFF
NA,once,TRBV5-1,TRBJ2-7,TGCGCCAGCAGCTTGGATCAGGGGCAGTACTACGAGCAGTACTTC,CASSLDQGQYYEQYF
TRBD2,NA,TRBV27,TRBJ2-1,TGTGCCAGCAGTTTCCTGGGACTAGCGGGGGTGGGGAATGAGCAGTTCTTC,CASSFLGLAGVGNEQFF
NA,NA,TRBV7-3,TRBJ1-1,TGTGCCAGCAGCTTAAGGGCAGGCCTCACTGAAGCTTTCTTT,CASSLRAGLTEAFF
NA,NA,TRBV18,TRBJ2-2,TGTGCCAGCTCATCCCCCTCCAGGGCTGGCACCGGGGAGCTGTTTTTT,CASSSPSRAGTGELFF
NA,NA,TRBV11-2,TRBJ2-3,TGTGCCAGCAGCAAAGAGACGGGATACCGGGGGGATACGCAGTATTTT,CASSKETGYRGDTQYF
NA,NA,TRBV11-2,TRBJ1-5,TGTGCCAGCAGCTTATCTTTTTTT,CASSLSFF
TRBD1,NA,TRBV9,TRBJ2-5,TGTGCCAGCAGCGGAAGACAGGGCCCCCAAGAGACCCAGTACTTC,CASSGRQGPQETQYF
TRBD1,NA,TRBV3-1/TRBV3-2,TRBJ2-1,TGTGCCAGCAGCCACTACCACAGGGGTTCCTACAATGAGCAGTTCTTC,CASSHYHRGSYNEQFF
NA,NA,TRBV20-1,TRBJ2-7,TGCAGTGCTAGAGCCGGCTACGAGCAGTACTTC,CSARAGYEQYF
NA,NA,TRBV28,TRBJ1-4,TGTGCCAGCAGTGACAACGACAGCTATAATGAAAAACTGTTTTTT,CASSDNDSYNEKLFF
TRBD1,NA,TRBV27,TRBJ1-2,TGTGCCAGCAGAGGACAGGGGAACTATGGCTACACCTTC,CASRGQGNYGYTF
TRBD1,NA,TRBV5-1,TRBJ2-5,TGCGCCAGCAGCTTAGGAGACAGGGAGCAAGAGACCCAGTACTTC,CASSLGDREQETQYF
TRBD1,NA,TRBV9,TRBJ1-5,TGTGCCAGCAGCGTAAGACAGGGCGCTAATCAGCCCCAGCATTTT,CASSVRQGANQPQHF
NA,few,TRBV25-1,TRBJ1-1,TGTGCCAGCAGTGAAGGGAAGGGGGACACTGAAGCTTTCTTT,CASSEGKGDTEAFF
TRBD2,NA,TRBV28,TRBJ2-1,TGTGCCAGCACCGTACTAGCGGGGCAATACAATGAGCAGTTCTTC,CASTVLAGQYNEQFF
TRBD1,NA,TRBV24-1,TRBJ2-5,TGTGCCACCACCGGACAGGGATGGGAAGTGCAAGAGACCCAGTACTTC,CATTGQGWEVQETQYF
TRBD2,NA,TRBV28,TRBJ2-7,TGTGCCAGCAGCCTCCTAGCGGGGGGGGTCGAGCAGTACTTC,CASSLLAGGVEQYF
TRBD1,NA,TRBV5-1,TRBJ1-4,TGCGCCAGCAGCTCGGGACAGCTTAATGAAAAACTGTTTTTT,CASSSGQLNEKLFF
NA,NA,TRBV30,TRBJ2-2,TGTGGGGCAGGGGACACCGGGGAGCTGTTTTTT,CGAGDTGELFF
TRBD2,NA,TRBV9,TRBJ2-1,TGTGCCAGCAGCGTGACTAGCGGGGACCATGAGCAGTTCTTC,CASSVTSGDHEQFF
TRBD1,NA,TRBV5-1,TRBJ2-3,TGCGCCAGCAGGTTCAAGGGGGCTGAAACAGATACGCAGTATTTT,CASRFKGAETDTQYF
NA,NA,TRBV24-1,TRBJ1-2,TGTGCCACCAGTGATCCCGATACAGGGAACTATGGCTACACCTTC,CATSDPDTGNYGYTF
TRBD2,NA,TRBV5-5,TRBJ2-7,TGTGCCAGCAGCTTGACTAGCGGGGGAGCCTACGAGCAGTACTTC,CASSLTSGGAYEQYF
TRBD1,NA,TRBV3-1/TRBV3-2,TRBJ1-5,TGTGCCAGCAGCCAACGACCGGGGACAGGTAGCAATCAGCCCCAGCATTTT,CASSQRPGTGSNQPQHF
TRBD1,NA,TRBV6-1,TRBJ1-2,TGTGCCAGCAGTGAAGCCGGGACAGGGGATGGCTACACCTTC,CASSEAGTGDGYTF
NA,NA,TRBV7-9,TRBJ2-5,TGTGCCAGCAGCTTTATTCAGGGGTCAGAGACCCAGTACTTC,CASSFIQGSETQYF
NA,NA,TRBV27,TRBJ1-1,TGTGCCAGCAGTAAACGAGACAGTCGGACTGAAGCTTTCTTT,CASSKRDSRTEAFF
NA,NA,TRBV4-1,TRBJ1-1,TGCGCCAGCAGCTTCGGTAAGGGAGTTTTAGGCACTGAAGCTTTCTTT,CASSFGKGVLGTEAFF
NA,NA,TRBV12-3/TRBV12-4,TRBJ1-1,TGTGCCAGTGGGAGGGACCGAAACACTGAAGCTTTCTTT,CASGRDRNTEAFF
NA,NA,TRBV27,TRBJ1-2,TGTGCCAGCAGTTTACTTCCCGCCGGCGACAGGACCAACTATGGCTACACCTTC,CASSLLPAGDRTNYGYTF
TRBD1,NA,TRBV3-1/TRBV3-2,TRBJ2-1,TGTGCCAGCAGCCAACTGGGCGAGGGGACAGGGTACAATGAGCAGTTCTTC,CASSQLGEGTGYNEQFF